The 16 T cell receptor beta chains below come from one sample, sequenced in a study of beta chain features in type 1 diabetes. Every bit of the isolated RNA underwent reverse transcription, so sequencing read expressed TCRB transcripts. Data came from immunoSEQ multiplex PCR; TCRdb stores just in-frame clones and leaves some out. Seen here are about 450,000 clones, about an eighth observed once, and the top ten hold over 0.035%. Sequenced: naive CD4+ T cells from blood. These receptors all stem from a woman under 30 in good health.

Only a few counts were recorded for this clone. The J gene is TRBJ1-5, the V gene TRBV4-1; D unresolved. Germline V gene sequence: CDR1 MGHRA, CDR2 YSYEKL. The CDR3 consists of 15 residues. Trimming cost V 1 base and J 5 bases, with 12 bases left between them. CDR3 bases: TGCGCCAGCAGCCAAGTAGTCCTACCGCATCAGCCCCAGCATTTT. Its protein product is CASSQVVLPHQPQHF.

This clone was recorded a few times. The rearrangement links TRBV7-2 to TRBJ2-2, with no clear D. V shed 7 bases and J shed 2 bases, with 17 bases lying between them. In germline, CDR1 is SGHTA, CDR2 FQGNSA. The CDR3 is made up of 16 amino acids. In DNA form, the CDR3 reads TGTGCCAGCATCCTAGAACCAGTGTTTAACACCGGGGAGCTGTTTTTT. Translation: CASILEPVFNTGELFF.

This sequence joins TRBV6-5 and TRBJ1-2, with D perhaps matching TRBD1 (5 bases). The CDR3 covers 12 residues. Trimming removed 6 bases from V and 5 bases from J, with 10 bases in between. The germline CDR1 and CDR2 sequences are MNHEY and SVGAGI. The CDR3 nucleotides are TGTGCCAGCAGGGCGACAGTTTATGGCTACACCTTC. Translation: CASRATVYGYTF.

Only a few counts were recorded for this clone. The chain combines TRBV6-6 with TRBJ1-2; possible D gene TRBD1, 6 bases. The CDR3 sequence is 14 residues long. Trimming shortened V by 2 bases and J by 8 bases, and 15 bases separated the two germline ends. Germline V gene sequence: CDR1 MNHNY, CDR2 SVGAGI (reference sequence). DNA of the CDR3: TGTGCCAGCAGTTACCTGGCAGGGGCTGGAGGCTACACCTTC. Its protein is CASSYLAGAGGYTF.

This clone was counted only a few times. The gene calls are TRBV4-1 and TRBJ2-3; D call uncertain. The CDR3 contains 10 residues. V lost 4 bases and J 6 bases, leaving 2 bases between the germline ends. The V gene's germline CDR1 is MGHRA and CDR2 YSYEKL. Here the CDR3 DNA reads TGCGCCAGCAGCCGTGATACGCAGTATTTT. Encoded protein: CASSRDTQYF.

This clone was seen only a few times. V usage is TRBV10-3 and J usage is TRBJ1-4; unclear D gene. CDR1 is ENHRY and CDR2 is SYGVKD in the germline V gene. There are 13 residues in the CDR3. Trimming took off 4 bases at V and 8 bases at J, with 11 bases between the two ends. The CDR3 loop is CAISGDLREKLFF. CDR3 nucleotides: TGTGCCATCAGTGGTGACTTACGGGAAAAACTGTTTTTT.

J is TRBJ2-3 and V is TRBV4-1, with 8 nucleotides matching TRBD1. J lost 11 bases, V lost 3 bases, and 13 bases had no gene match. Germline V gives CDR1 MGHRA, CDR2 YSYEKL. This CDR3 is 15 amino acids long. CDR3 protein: CASSQALYQGAVQYF. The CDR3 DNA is TGCGCCAGCAGCCAGGCCCTTTACCAGGGGGCGGTGCAGTATTTT.

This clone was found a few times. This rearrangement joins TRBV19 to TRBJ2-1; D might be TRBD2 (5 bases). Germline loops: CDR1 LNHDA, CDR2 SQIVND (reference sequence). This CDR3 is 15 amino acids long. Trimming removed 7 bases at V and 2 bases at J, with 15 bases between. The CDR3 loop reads CASKRSSGAYNEQFF. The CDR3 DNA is TGTGCCAGTAAAAGATCGAGCGGAGCCTACAATGAGCAGTTCTTC. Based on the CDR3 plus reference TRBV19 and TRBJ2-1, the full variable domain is DGGITQSPKYLFRKEGQNVTLSCEQNLNHDAMYWYRQDPGQGLRLIYYSQIVNDFQKGDIAEGYSVSREKKESFPLTVTSAQKNPTAFYLCASKRSSGAYNEQFFGPGTRLTVL.

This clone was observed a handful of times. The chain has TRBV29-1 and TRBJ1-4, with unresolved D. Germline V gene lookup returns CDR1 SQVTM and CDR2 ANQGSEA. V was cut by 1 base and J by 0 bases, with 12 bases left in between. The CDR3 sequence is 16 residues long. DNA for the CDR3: TGCAGCGTTGAAGCAGCGACGGCTGCAACTAATGAAAAACTGTTTTTT. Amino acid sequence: CSVEAATAATNEKLFF.

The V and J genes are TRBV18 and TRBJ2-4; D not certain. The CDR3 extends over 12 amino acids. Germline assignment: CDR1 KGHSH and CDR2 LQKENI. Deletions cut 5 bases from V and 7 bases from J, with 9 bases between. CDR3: CASSNQFNIQYF. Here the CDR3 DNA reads TGTGCCAGCTCAAATCAGTTCAACATTCAGTACTTC.

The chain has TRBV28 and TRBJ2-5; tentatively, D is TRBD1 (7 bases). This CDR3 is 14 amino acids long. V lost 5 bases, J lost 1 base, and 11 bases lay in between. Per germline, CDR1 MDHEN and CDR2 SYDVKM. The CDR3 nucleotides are TGTGCCAGCAGTGGAGGGGGCAGCCAAGAGACCCAGTACTTC. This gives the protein CASSGGGSQETQYF.

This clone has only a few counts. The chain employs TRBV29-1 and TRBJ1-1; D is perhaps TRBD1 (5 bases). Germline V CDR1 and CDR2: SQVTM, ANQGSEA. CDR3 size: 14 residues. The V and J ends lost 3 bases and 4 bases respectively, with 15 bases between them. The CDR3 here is CSVDVSGTGTEAFF. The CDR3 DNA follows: TGCAGCGTTGATGTTTCGGGGACGGGCACTGAAGCTTTCTTT.

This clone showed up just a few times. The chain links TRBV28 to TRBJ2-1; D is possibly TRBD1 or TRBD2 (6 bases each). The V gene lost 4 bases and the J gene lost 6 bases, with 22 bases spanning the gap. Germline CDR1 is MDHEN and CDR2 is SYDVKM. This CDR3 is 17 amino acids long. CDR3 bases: TGTGCCAGCAGTTCGCTCCGGGGGCGCGGTTTGGGCAATGAGCAGTTCTTC. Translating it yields CASSSLRGRGLGNEQFF.

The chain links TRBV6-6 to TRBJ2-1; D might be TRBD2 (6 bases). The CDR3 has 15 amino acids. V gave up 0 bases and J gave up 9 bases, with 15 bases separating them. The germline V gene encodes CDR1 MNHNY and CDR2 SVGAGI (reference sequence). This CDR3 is CASSYSGGSGGEQFF. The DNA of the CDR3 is TGTGCCAGCAGTTACTCTGGGGGGAGCGGAGGTGAGCAGTTCTTC.

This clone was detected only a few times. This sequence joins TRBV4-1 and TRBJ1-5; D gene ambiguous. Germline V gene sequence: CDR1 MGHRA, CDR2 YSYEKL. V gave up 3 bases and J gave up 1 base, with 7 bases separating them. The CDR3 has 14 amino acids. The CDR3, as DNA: TGCGCCAGCAGCCACCTGGGAAGCAATCAGCCCCAGCATTTT. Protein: CASSHLGSNQPQHF.

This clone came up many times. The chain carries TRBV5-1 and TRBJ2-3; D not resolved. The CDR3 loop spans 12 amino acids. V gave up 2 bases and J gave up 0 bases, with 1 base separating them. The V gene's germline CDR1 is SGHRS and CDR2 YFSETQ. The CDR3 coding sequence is TGCGCCAGCAGCTTTAGCACAGATACGCAGTATTTT. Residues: CASSFSTDTQYF.